This T cell receptor (beta chain) was found in a study of blood T cell repertoires in COVID-19 (dated by TCRdb to the early 2020s). Broadly, across the study: Samples from collaborators originated in the United States, Italy and Spain and spanned both the acute and convalescent phases of COVID-19. The material from the prospective study consisted of cDNA or gDNA derived from T cells, B-cell-depleted T cells, or PBMCs. Deeply sampled blood TCRbeta repertoires from subjects exposed to, actively infected with, or recovered from COVID-19 were included in the dataset. The repertoires were released in a freely available public database meant as a resource for research on the immune response to SARS-CoV-2. Samples came from the ongoing ImmuneRACE study (first 160 participants) plus 1,254 subjects from 6 global collaborators. A de-identified subject ID, COVID-19 status, age in years and sex were almost always included in the sample metadata. HLA class I and class II types, where available, came from metadata supplied by the sample provider rather than from assay-based typing.

In regard to this clone: Its specific antigen is unknown. There are no base qualities to consult, and no much larger clone falls within one base.

TCRbeta CDR3 regions were amplified from genomic DNA by means of the immunoSEQ Assay, a bias-controlled multiplex PCR. The original methods were these. Nucleated cell counts per sample were estimated from amplification of reference gene primers within the assay. To quantify the absolute abundance of each unique TCRbeta CDR3 rearrangement, sequence reads were collapsed and filtered. For each sample, productive Simpson clonality was calculated by taking the square root of Simpson's diversity index across productive rearrangements. Imported from immuneACCESS, the table was reduced by TCRdb to in-frame sequences with V and J called. These copies leave out some clones; in studies compared against another copy, an unresolved V gene accounts for under half, and the cause of the remainder is not known. V and J calls and clone size are given by that table; D and trimming were obtained from the DNA. Present in this sample are 150,000 to 170,000 clones, roughly 81% of which were seen just once. Clones ranked in the top ten supply 7.5% to 8.5% of the sample.

One collaborating source in Seattle enrolled patients during active infection and followed them longitudinally through the course of disease. Each collaborating institution followed its own protocols to collect whole blood in K2EDTA tubes. For TCRbeta analysis, collaborators shipped samples as frozen whole blood, isolated PBMCs, or DNA extracted from either of those sample types. Summary of the overall study and its limitations: The quantity of clinical and demographic metadata differed by source and by participant and was supplied without curation.

What was sequenced was peripheral blood. The TCR comes from a woman aged 55-70 years with COVID-19, enrolled during active disease.

CDR3 loop: CASSLQGYNSPLHF. The DNA is TGTGCCAGCAGCTTACAGGGGTACAATTCACCCCTCCACTTT. The chain joins TRBV7-3 to TRBJ1-6; TRBD1 is a weak D gene call, 6 bases matching. Counted from cysteine to phenylalanine, this CDR3 has 14 amino acids. The CDR3 DNA has 42 bases and is translated from base 1. CDR1 SGHTA and CDR2 FQGTGA were looked up in the germline V gene. V loses 2 bases, J loses 7 bases, and the germline ends lie 9 bases apart.